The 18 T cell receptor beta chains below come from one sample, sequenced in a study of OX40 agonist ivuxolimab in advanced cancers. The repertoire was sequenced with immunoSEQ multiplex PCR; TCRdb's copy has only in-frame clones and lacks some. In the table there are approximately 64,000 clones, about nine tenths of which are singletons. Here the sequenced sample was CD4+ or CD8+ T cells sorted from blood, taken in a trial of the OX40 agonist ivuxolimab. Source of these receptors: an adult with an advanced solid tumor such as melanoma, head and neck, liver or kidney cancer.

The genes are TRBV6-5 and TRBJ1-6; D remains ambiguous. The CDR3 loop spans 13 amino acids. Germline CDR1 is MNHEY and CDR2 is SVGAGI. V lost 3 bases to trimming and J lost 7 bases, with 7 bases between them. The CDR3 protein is CASSYRGNSPLHF. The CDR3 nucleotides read TGTGCCAGCAGTTATCGGGGAAATTCACCCCTCCACTTT.

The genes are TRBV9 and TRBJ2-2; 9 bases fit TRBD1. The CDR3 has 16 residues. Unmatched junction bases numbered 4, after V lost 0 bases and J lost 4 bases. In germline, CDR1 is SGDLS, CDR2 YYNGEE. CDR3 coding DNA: TGTGCCAGCAGCGTAGGGGGACAGGGAATCACCGGGGAGCTGTTTTTT. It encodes CASSVGGQGITGELFF.

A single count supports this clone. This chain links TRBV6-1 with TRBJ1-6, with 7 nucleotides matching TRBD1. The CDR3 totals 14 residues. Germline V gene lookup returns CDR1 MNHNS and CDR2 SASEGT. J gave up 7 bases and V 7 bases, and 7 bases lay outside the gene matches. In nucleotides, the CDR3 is TGTGCCAGCACCATGCAGGGGGGCAATTCACCCCTCCACTTT. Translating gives CASTMQGGNSPLHF.

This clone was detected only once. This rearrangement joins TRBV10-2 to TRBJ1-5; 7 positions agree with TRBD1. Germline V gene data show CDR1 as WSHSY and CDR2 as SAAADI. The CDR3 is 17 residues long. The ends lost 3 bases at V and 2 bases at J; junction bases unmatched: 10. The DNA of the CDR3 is TGCGCCAGCAGTGATCATAGGGGGCTAAGTGGCAATCAGCCCCAGCATTTT. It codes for CASSDHRGLSGNQPQHF.

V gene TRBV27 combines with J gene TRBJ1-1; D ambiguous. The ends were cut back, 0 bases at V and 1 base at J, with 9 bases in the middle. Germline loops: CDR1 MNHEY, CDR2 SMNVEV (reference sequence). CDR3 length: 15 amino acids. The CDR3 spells CASSLSATSNTEAFF. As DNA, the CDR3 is TGTGCCAGCAGTTTATCGGCCACATCGAACACTGAAGCTTTCTTT.

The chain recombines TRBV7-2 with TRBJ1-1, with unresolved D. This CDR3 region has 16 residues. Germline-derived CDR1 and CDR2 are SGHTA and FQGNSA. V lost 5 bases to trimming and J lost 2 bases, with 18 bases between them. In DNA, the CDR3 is TGTGCCAGCAGCCCCCGGGGTAGGGATGGAAACACTGAAGCTTTCTTT. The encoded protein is CASSPRGRDGNTEAFF.

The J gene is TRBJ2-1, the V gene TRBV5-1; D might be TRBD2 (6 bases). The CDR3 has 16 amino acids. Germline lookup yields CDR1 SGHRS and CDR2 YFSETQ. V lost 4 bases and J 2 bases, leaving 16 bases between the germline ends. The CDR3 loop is CASSPGGGAAYNEQFF. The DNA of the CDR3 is TGCGCCAGCAGCCCTGGCGGAGGGGCTGCCTACAATGAGCAGTTCTTC.

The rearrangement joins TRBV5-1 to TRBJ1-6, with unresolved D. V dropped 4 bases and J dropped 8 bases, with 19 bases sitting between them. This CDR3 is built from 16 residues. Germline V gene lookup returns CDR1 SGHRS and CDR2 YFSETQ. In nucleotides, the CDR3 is TGCGCCAGCAGCCCAGGTTCCGTCACGGCGCATTCACCCCTCCACTTT. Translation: CASSPGSVTAHSPLHF.

The CDR3 loop reads CASTRTRQGAGELFF. The CDR3 DNA is TGTGCCAGCACTAGAACTCGACAGGGGGCCGGGGAGCTGTTTTTT. V and J are TRBV28 and TRBJ2-2; 9 nucleotides match TRBD1. The CDR3 covers 15 residues. The V gene end was trimmed by 7 bases and the J gene end by 6 bases; junction bases not matched to a gene: 9. Germline V gene lookup returns CDR1 MDHEN and CDR2 SYDVKM.

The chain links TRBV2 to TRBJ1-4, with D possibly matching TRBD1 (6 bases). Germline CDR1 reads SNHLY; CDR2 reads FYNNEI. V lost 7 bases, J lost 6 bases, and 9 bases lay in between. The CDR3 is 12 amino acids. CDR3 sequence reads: CASNRDYEKLFF. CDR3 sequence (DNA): TGTGCCAGCAACAGGGATTATGAAAAACTGTTTTTT.

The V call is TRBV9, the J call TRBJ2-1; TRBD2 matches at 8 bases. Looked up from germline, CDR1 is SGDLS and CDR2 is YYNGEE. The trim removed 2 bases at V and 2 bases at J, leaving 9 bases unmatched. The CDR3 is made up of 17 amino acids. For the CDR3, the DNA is TGTGCCAGCAGCGTCATCGGTACTAGCGGTGCCTACAATGAGCAGTTCTTC. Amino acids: CASSVIGTSGAYNEQFF.

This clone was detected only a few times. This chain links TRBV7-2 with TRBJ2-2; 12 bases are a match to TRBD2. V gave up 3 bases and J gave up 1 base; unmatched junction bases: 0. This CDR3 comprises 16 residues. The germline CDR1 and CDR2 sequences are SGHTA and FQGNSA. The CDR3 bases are TGTGCCAGCAGCTTGGGACTAGCGGGGAACACCGGGGAGCTGTTTTTT. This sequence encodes CASSLGLAGNTGELFF.

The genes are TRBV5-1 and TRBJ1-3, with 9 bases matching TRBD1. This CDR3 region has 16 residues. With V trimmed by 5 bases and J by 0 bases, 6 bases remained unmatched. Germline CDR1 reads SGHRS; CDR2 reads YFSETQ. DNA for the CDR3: TGCGCCAGCAGTTCGGGGACAGGGAACTCTGGAAACACCATATATTTT. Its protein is CASSSGTGNSGNTIYF.

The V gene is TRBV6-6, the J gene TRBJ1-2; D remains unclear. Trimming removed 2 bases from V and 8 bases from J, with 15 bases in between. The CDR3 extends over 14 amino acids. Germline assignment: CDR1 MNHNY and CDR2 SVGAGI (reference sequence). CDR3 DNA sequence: TGTGCCAGCAGTTACCCCAGGAGTGATTACGGCTACACCTTC. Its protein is CASSYPRSDYGYTF.

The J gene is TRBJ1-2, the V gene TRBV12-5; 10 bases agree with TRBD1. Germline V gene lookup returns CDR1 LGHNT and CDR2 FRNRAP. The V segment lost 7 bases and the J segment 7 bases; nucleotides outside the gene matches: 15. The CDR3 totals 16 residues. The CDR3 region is CASAISLTGGPFGYTF. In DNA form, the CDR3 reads TGTGCTAGTGCAATTTCTCTGACAGGGGGCCCCTTTGGCTACACCTTC.

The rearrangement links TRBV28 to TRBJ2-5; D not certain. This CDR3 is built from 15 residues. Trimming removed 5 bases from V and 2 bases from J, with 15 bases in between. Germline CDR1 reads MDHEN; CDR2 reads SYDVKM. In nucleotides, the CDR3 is TGTGCCAGCAGTCGACCGTTTGTATCGCAAGAGACCCAGTACTTC. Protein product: CASSRPFVSQETQYF. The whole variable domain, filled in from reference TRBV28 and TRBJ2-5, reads DVKVTQSSRYLVKRTGEKVFLECVQDMDHENMFWYRQDPGLGLRLIYFSYDVKMKEKGDIPEGYSVSREKKERFSLILESASTNQTSMYLCASSRPFVSQETQYFGPGTRLLVL.

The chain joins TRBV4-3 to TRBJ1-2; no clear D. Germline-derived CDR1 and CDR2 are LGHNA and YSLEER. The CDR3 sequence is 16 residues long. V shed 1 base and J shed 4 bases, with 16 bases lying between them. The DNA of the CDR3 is TGCGCCAGCAGCCAAGTTACCCTTCGGGGTTCCTATGGCTACACCTTC. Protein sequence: CASSQVTLRGSYGYTF.

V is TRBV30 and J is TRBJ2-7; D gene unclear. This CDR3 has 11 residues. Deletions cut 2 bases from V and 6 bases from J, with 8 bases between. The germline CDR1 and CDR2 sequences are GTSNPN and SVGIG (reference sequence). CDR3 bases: TGTGCCTGGAGTAGCGTTCTCGAGCAGTACTTC. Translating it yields CAWSSVLEQYF.